This TCR beta chain is from a study of shared clonotypes between healthy human individuals. Broader study findings: Clonotypes shared by all four sorted-subset donors had higher generation probabilities than non-shared clonotypes.

Naivety among CD8 cells was defined by CD45RO negativity and positive CCR7 selection, thereby excluding terminally differentiated effector memory CD45RA+ cells. The V gene end was trimmed by 1 base and the J gene end by 5 bases; junction bases not matched to a gene: 8. There are 15 residues in the CDR3. The germline gives CDR1 MGHRA, CDR2 YSYEKL. Regarding this clone: The antigen remains undetermined.

Generated by immunoSEQ multiplex PCR, the TCRdb table keeps only in-frame clones and is missing some. Among just over 2,000,000 clones listed, about 95% were seen once. Specimen: naive CD8+ T cells sorted from blood. The chain couples TRBV4-1 to TRBJ2-7, with 7 nucleotides matching TRBD1. This sequence originates from a man between 18 and 35 years old in good health. The CDR3, as DNA: TGCGCCAGCAGCCAAGCACCGGGACAGCGAGACGAGCAGTACTTC. This translates into CASSQAPGQRDEQYF.